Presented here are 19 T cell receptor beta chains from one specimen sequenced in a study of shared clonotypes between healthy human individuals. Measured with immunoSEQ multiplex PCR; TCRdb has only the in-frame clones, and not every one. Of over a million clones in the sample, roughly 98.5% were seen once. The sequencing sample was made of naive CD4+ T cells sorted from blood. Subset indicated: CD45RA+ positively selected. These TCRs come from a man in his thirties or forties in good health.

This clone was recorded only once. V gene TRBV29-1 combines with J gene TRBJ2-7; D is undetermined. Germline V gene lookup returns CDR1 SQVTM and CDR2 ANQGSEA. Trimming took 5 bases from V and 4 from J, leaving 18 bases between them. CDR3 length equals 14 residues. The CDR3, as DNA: TGCAGCGTTAGTATTAGGCCTTCCAATTACGAGCAGTACTTC. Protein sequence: CSVSIRPSNYEQYF.

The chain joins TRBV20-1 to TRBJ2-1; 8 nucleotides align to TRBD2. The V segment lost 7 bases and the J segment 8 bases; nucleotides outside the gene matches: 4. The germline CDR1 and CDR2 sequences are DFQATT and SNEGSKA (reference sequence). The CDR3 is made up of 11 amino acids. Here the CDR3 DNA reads TGCAGTGAAGCGGGGGACCATGAGCAGTTCTTC. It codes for CSEAGDHEQFF.

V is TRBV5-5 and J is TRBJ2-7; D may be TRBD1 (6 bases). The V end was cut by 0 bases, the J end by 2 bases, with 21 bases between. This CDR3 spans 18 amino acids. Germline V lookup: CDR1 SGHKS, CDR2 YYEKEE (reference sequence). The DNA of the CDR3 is TGTGCCAGCAGCTTGGCCATTGGACAGAGCTCGTCTCCCTACGAGCAGTACTTC. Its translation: CASSLAIGQSSSPYEQYF.

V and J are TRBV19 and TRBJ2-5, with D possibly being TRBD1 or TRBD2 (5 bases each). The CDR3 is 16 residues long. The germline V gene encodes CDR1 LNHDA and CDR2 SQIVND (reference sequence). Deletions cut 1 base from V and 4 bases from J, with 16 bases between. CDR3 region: CASSIAQVRGGETQYF. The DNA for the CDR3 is TGTGCCAGTAGTATAGCCCAGGTGAGGGGTGGAGAGACCCAGTACTTC.

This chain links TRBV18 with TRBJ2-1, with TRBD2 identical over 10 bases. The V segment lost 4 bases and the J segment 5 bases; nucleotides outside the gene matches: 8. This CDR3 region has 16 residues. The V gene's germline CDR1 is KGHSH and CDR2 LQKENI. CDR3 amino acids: CASSRRTGTSDNEQFF. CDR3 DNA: TGTGCCAGCTCACGGCGAACCGGGACTAGCGACAATGAGCAGTTCTTC.

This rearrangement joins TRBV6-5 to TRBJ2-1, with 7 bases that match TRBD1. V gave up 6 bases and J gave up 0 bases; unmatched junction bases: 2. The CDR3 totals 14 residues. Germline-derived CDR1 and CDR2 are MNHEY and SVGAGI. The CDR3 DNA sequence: TGTGCCAGCAGGACAGGGAGCTCCTACAATGAGCAGTTCTTC. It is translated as CASRTGSSYNEQFF.

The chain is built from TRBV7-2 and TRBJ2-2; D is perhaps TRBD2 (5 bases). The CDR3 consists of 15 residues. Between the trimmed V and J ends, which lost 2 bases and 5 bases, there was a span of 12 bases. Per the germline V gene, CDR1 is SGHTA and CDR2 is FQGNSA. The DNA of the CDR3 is TGTGCCAGCAGCTTAACGAGCGGCGTGACCGGGGAGCTGTTTTTT. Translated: CASSLTSGVTGELFF.

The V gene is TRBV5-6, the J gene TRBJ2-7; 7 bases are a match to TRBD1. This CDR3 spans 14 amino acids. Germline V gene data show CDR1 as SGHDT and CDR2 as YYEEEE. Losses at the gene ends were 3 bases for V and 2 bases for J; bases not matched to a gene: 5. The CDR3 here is CASSSGQIPYEQYF. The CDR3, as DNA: TGTGCCAGCAGCTCGGGACAGATCCCCTACGAGCAGTACTTC. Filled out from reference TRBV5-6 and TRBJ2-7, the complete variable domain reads DAGVTQSPTHLIKTRGQQVTLRCSPKSGHDTVSWYQQALGQGPQFIFQYYEEEERQRGNFPDRFSGHQFPNYSSELNVNALLLGDSALYLCASSSGQIPYEQYFGPGTRLTVT.

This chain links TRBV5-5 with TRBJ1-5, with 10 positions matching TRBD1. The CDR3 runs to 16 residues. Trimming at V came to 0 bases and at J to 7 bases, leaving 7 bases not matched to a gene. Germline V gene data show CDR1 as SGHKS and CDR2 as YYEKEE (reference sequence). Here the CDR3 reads CASSLGPLTGGQPQHF. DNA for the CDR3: TGTGCCAGCAGCTTGGGGCCCCTGACAGGGGGCCAGCCCCAGCATTTT.

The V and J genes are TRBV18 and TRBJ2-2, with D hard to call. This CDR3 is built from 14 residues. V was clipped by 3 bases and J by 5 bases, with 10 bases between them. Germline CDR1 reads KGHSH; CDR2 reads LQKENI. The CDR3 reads CASSPVALTGELFF. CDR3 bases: TGTGCCAGCTCACCGGTGGCCCTGACCGGGGAGCTGTTTTTT.

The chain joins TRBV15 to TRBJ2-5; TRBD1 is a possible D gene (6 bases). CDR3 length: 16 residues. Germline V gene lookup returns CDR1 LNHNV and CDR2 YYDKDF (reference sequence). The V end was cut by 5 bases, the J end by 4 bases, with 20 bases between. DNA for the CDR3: TGTGCCACCAGCCGATCCTTTGGACAGTTCGCAGAGACCCAGTACTTC. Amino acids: CATSRSFGQFAETQYF.

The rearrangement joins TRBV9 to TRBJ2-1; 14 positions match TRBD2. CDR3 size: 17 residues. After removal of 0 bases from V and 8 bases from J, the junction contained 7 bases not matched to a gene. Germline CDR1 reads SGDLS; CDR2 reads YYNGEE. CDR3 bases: TGTGCCAGCAGCGTAGGACTAGCGGGAGGGCCTGAAGATGAGCAGTTCTTC. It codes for CASSVGLAGGPEDEQFF.

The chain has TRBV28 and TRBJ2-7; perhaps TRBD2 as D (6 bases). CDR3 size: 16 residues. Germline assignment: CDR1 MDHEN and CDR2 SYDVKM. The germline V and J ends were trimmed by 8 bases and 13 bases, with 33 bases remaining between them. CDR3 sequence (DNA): TGTGCCAGCCACGACGGGAGTTCCGCGGGGTCTATCTATCAATACTTC. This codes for CASHDGSSAGSIYQYF.

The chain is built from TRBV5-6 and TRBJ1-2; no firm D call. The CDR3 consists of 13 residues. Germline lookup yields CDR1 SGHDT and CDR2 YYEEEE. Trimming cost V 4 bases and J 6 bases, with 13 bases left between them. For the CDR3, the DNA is TGTGCCAGCAGCAAATTACCTGGGCATGGCTACACCTTC. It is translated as CASSKLPGHGYTF.

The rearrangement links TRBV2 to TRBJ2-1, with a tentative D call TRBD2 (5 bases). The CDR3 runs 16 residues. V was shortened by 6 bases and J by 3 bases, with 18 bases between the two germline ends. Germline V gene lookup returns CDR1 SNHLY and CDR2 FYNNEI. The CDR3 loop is CASRDPRSGGYNEQFF. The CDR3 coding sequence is TGTGCCAGCAGAGATCCAAGGAGCGGAGGCTACAATGAGCAGTTCTTC.

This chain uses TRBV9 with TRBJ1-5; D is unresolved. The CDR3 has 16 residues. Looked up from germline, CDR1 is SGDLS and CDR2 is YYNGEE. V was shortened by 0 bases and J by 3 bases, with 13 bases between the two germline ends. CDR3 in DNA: TGTGCCAGCAGCGTAGGGGCTGGAACGGTCAATCAGCCCCAGCATTTT. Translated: CASSVGAGTVNQPQHF.

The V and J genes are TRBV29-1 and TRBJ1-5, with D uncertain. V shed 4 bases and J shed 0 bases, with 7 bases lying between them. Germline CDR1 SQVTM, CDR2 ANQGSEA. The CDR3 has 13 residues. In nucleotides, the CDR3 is TGCAGCGTTGCGACGCATAGCAATCAGCCCCAGCATTTT. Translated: CSVATHSNQPQHF. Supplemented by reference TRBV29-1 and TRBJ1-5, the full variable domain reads SAVISQKPSRDICQRGTSLTIQCQVDSQVTMMFWYRQQPGQSLTLIATANQGSEATYESGFVIDKFPISRPNLTFSTLTVSNMSPEDSSIYLCSVATHSNQPQHFGDGTRLSIL.

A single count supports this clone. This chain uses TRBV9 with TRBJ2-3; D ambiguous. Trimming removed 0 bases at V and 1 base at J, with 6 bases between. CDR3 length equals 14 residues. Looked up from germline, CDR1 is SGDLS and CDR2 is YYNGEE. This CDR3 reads CASSVGLRTDTQYF. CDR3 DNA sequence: TGTGCCAGCAGCGTAGGGCTGCGCACAGATACGCAGTATTTT.

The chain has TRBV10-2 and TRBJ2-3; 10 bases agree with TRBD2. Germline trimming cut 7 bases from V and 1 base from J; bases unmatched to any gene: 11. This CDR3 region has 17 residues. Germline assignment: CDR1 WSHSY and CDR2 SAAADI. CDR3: CASISLAGASGTDTQYF. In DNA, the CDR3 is TGCGCCAGCATCTCTCTAGCGGGAGCGTCCGGCACAGATACGCAGTATTTT.